These 25 T cell receptor beta chains came from one sample sequenced in a study of blood T cell repertoires in COVID-19. This table comes from immunoSEQ multiplex PCR, and its TCRdb copy is limited to in-frame clones, with some not included. Of about 160,000 clones in the sample, 87% were seen once. Sequencing was done on a sample of peripheral blood. All receptors come from a woman aged 55-69 years who had recovered from COVID-19.

The gene calls are TRBV6-6 and TRBJ1-6; 8 nucleotides match TRBD1. This CDR3 spans 14 amino acids. The V segment lost 6 bases and the J segment 7 bases; nucleotides outside the gene matches: 5. Germline CDR1 is MNHNY and CDR2 is SVGAGI (reference sequence). CDR3 loop: CASRPGQGNSPLHF. For the CDR3, the DNA is TGTGCCAGCAGACCCGGACAGGGAAATTCACCCCTCCACTTT.

This clone appeared a single time. This chain joins TRBV5-1 and TRBJ1-1; D unclear. The CDR3 spans 14 residues. CDR1 is SGHRS, CDR2 YFSETQ, per germline. The ends were cut back, 1 base at V and 1 base at J, with 8 bases in the middle. The CDR3 DNA sequence: TGCGCCAGCAGCTTGTTGACACCGAACACTGAAGCTTTCTTT. The encoded protein is CASSLLTPNTEAFF.

This chain uses TRBV18 with TRBJ1-2, with TRBD1 identical over 12 bases. This CDR3 region has 15 residues. Germline V CDR1 and CDR2: KGHSH, LQKENI. The junction had 6 bases not matched to a gene; V was cut back by 4 bases and J by 6 bases. CDR3 in DNA: TGTGCCAGCTCACTCGGGACAGGGGGCGAAGATGGCTACACCTTC. This encodes CASSLGTGGEDGYTF. Supplemented by reference TRBV18 and TRBJ1-2, the full variable domain reads NAGVMQNPRHLVRRRGQEARLRCSPMKGHSHVYWYRQLPEEGLKFMVYLQKENIIDESGMPKERFSAEFPKEGPSILRIQQVVRGDSAAYFCASSLGTGGEDGYTFGSGTRLTVV.

The J gene is TRBJ1-1, the V gene TRBV11-2; D is unresolved. The germline CDR1 and CDR2 sequences are SGHAT and FQNNGV. V lost 5 bases and J 0 bases, leaving 10 bases between the germline ends. The CDR3 is 14 residues long. The CDR3 reads CASSPRVLNTEAFF. CDR3 coding DNA: TGTGCCAGCAGCCCTCGGGTCCTGAACACTGAAGCTTTCTTT.

The gene calls are TRBV7-9 and TRBJ2-7; D possibly corresponds to TRBD2 (6 bases). V was pared by 4 bases and J by 0 bases, with 22 bases between. CDR3 length: 18 residues. Germline-derived CDR1 and CDR2 are SEHNR and FQNEAQ (reference sequence). The CDR3 sequence: CASSSPKGRDSHSYEQYF. The CDR3 bases are TGTGCCAGCAGCTCCCCAAAAGGACGGGACTCCCACTCCTACGAGCAGTACTTC.

The chain is built from TRBV5-4 and TRBJ2-3; 11 bases are shared with TRBD2. The CDR3 totals 16 residues. The germline V gene encodes CDR1 SGHNT and CDR2 YYREEE (reference sequence). Losses at the gene ends were 4 bases for V and 2 bases for J; bases not matched to a gene: 6. Here the CDR3 DNA reads TGTGCCAGCAGCGTATTAGCGGGGGGGCCCACAGATACGCAGTATTTT. This translates into CASSVLAGGPTDTQYF.

The V gene is TRBV6-5, the J gene TRBJ1-1; tentative D call: TRBD1 (6 bases). Trimming took off 7 bases at V and 2 bases at J, with 14 bases between the two ends. Germline CDR1 reads MNHEY; CDR2 reads SVGAGI. The CDR3 loop spans 14 amino acids. The CDR3 protein is CASTDSPTNTEAFF. The CDR3, as DNA: TGTGCCAGCACGGACAGCCCCACAAACACTGAAGCTTTCTTT.

This sequence joins TRBV4-3 and TRBJ2-7; 11 positions match TRBD1. The CDR3 has 16 amino acids. Germline lookup yields CDR1 LGHNA and CDR2 YSLEER. Unmatched junction bases numbered 6, after V lost 2 bases and J lost 3 bases. The DNA for the CDR3 is TGCGCCAGCAGCCAATTATCCGGGACAGGGGGCTACGAGCAGTACTTC. Its translation: CASSQLSGTGGYEQYF.

The chain uses TRBV3-1 (or the pseudogene TRBV3-2) and TRBJ2-1; 7 nucleotides agree with TRBD1. CDR3 length: 15 amino acids. Germline V CDR1 and CDR2: LGHDT, YNNKEL (reference sequence). J was trimmed by 7 bases and V by 2 bases; bases with no gene match: 8. The DNA of the CDR3 is TGTGCCAGCAGCCAAACCCGACAGGGTGAGAATGAGCAGTTCTTC. Translating gives CASSQTRQGENEQFF.

This rearrangement joins TRBV7-6 to TRBJ2-1; a possible D gene is TRBD1 (6 bases). Germline CDR1 is SGHVS and CDR2 is FNYEAQ. The CDR3 extends over 17 amino acids. The V end lost 2 bases, the J end lost 0 bases, and 14 bases lay between the germline ends. The CDR3 protein is CASSLLSGTRSYNEQFF. CDR3 bases: TGTGCCAGCAGCTTATTATCCGGGACACGCTCCTACAATGAGCAGTTCTTC.

This clone was seen only once. This rearrangement joins TRBV29-1 to TRBJ1-2; 9 bases map to TRBD1. Germline V gene sequence: CDR1 SQVTM, CDR2 ANQGSEA. V trimming: 8 bases; J trimming: 10 bases; junction bases outside the gene matches: 11. The CDR3 has 12 residues. CDR3 sequence: CSFYRDREDYTF. For the CDR3, the DNA is TGCAGCTTTTACCGGGACAGGGAGGACTACACCTTC.

J is TRBJ2-7 and V is TRBV28; 12 positions match TRBD2. With V trimmed by 4 bases and J by 0 bases, 7 bases remained unmatched. From germline, CDR1 is MDHEN and CDR2 SYDVKM. The CDR3 totals 17 residues. In nucleotides, the CDR3 is TGTGCCAGCAGTTCCCCCGCTAGCGGGGGGGCCTCCTACGAGCAGTACTTC. Translated, it gives CASSSPASGGASYEQYF. Full variable domain (rest looked up from reference TRBV28 and TRBJ2-7): DVKVTQSSRYLVKRTGEKVFLECVQDMDHENMFWYRQDPGLGLRLIYFSYDVKMKEKGDIPEGYSVSREKKERFSLILESASTNQTSMYLCASSSPASGGASYEQYFGPGTRLTVT.

This clone was detected once. The chain links TRBV10-1 to TRBJ2-1; the D gene is possibly TRBD1 (5 bases). The V and J ends lost 3 bases and 0 bases respectively, with 12 bases between them. This CDR3 has 16 residues. Per the germline V gene, CDR1 is WNHNN and CDR2 is SYGVQD (reference sequence). The CDR3 DNA follows: TGCGCCAGCAGTGACACAGGTCCGAGCTCCTACAATGAGCAGTTCTTC. This codes for CASSDTGPSSYNEQFF.

The V call is TRBV2, the J call TRBJ2-3; TRBD2 agrees at 10 bases. V was pared by 5 bases and J by 2 bases, with 13 bases of the junction left unmatched. The CDR3 covers 18 residues. The V gene's germline CDR1 is SNHLY and CDR2 FYNNEI. The CDR3 nucleotides read TGTGCCAGCAGTCAAGAAACTAGCGGGGACCTATTCACAGATACGCAGTATTTT. Protein sequence: CASSQETSGDLFTDTQYF.

The chain joins TRBV3-1 (or the pseudogene TRBV3-2) to TRBJ1-3; maybe TRBD1 (6 bases). V lost 5 bases, J lost 2 bases, and 13 bases lay in between. This CDR3 is 15 amino acids long. Germline V CDR1 and CDR2: LGHDT, YNNKEL (reference sequence). CDR3 in DNA: TGTGCCAGCAGCTTAACAGGGCAGCCTGGAAACACCATATATTTT. This encodes CASSLTGQPGNTIYF.

On this clone itself: Other nucleotide sequences from this sample produce the same CDR3. V gene TRBV18 combines with J gene TRBJ2-3, with D tentatively TRBD1 (6 bases). Germline V gene lookup returns CDR1 KGHSH and CDR2 LQKENI. This CDR3 has 14 residues. V was pared by 3 bases and J by 1 base, with 8 bases between. The CDR3 region is CASSPTGGTDTQYF. CDR3 coding DNA: TGTGCCAGCTCACCGACAGGTGGCACAGATACGCAGTATTTT.

V usage is TRBV30 and J usage is TRBJ1-1; possible D gene TRBD1, 6 bases. Deletions cut 8 bases from V and 1 base from J, with 14 bases between. Germline CDR1 GTSNPN, CDR2 SVGIG (reference sequence). This CDR3 comprises 13 residues. CDR3 region: CAGTQGRNTEAFF. DNA for the CDR3: TGTGCCGGTACCCAGGGGAGGAACACTGAAGCTTTCTTT.

This rearrangement joins TRBV6-6 to TRBJ1-4; TRBD1 matches at 7 bases. The CDR3 is 15 residues long. Germline V gene sequence: CDR1 MNHNY, CDR2 SVGAGI (reference sequence). With 0 bases clipped from V and 5 bases from J, the junction kept 3 bases outside the gene matches. This CDR3 reads CASSYSGQPNEKLFF. The CDR3 DNA sequence: TGTGCCAGCAGTTACTCGGGACAGCCGAATGAAAAACTGTTTTTT.

This rearrangement joins TRBV7-9 to TRBJ2-6; possibly TRBD1 for D (6 bases). Deletions cut 3 bases from V and 4 bases from J, with 7 bases between. This CDR3 spans 14 amino acids. CDR1 SEHNR and CDR2 FQNEAQ come from the germline V gene (reference sequence). As DNA, the CDR3 is TGTGCCAGCAGCTTGGGGGCAGGGGCCAACGTCCTGACTTTC. It encodes CASSLGAGANVLTF.

V gene TRBV4-3 combines with J gene TRBJ1-3; D is unclear. Germline V gene lookup returns CDR1 LGHNA and CDR2 YSLEER. This CDR3 region has 15 residues. The V and J ends lost 0 bases and 0 bases respectively, with 6 bases between them. As DNA, the CDR3 is TGCGCCAGCAGCCAAGAGGGCTACTCTGGAAACACCATATATTTT. Translating it yields CASSQEGYSGNTIYF.

V gene TRBV5-8 combines with J gene TRBJ1-1; D is unresolved. V lost 1 base and J lost 6, with 16 bases in between. The CDR3 is 15 residues long. The V gene's germline CDR1 is SGHTS and CDR2 YDEGEE. The CDR3 sequence: CASSLSGMLGAEAFF. In DNA form, the CDR3 reads TGTGCCAGCAGCTTGTCCGGGATGTTGGGCGCTGAAGCTTTCTTT.

This chain connects TRBV5-1 to TRBJ2-1, with TRBD2 matching over 7 bases. The V segment lost 2 bases and the J segment 0 bases; nucleotides outside the gene matches: 2. The CDR3 loop spans 15 amino acids. The germline V gene encodes CDR1 SGHRS and CDR2 YFSETQ. This chain's CDR3 is CASSFTGGSYNEQFF. The CDR3 bases are TGCGCCAGCAGCTTCACGGGGGGCTCCTACAATGAGCAGTTCTTC.

This clone has just one count. The V call is TRBV15, the J call TRBJ2-1; weak D call: TRBD1 (6 bases). In germline, CDR1 is LNHNV, CDR2 YYDKDF (reference sequence). The ends were cut back, 3 bases at V and 9 bases at J, with 12 bases in the middle. The CDR3 has 13 amino acids. For the CDR3, the DNA is TGTGCCACCAGCAGCAACAGGGAAGGTGAGCAGTTCTTC. Protein: CATSSNREGEQFF.

The chain couples TRBV28 to TRBJ2-7; no reliable D call. The germline V and J ends were trimmed by 4 bases and 4 bases, with 20 bases remaining between them. Germline lookup yields CDR1 MDHEN and CDR2 SYDVKM. The CDR3 runs 16 residues. CDR3 region: CASSSVLSRVVYEQYF. The CDR3 DNA is TGTGCCAGCAGTTCAGTACTATCCCGGGTGGTTTACGAGCAGTACTTC.

The chain couples TRBV12-3 or TRBV12-4 to TRBJ2-7; no clear D. V was pared by 3 bases and J by 6 bases, with 12 bases between. This CDR3 contains 13 residues. CDR3 amino acids: CASSFSTLGEQYF. The DNA of the CDR3 is TGTGCCAGCAGTTTCTCAACCCTCGGCGAGCAGTACTTC.